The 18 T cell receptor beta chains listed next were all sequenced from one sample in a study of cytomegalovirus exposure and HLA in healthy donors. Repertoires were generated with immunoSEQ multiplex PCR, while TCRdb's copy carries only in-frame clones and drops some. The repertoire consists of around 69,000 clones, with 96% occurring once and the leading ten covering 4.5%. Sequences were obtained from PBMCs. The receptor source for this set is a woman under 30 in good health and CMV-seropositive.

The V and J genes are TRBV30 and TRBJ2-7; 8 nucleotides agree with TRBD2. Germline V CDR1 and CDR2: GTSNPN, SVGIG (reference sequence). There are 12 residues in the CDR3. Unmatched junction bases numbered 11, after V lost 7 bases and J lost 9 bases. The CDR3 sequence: CASGTRGVGQYF. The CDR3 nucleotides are TGTGCCTCCGGGACTAGGGGCGTTGGGCAGTACTTC.

This CDR3 is CASSLGGSPNIQYF. In DNA, the CDR3 is TGTGCCAGCAGTCTAGGCGGTTCGCCAAACATTCAGTACTTC. The rearrangement links TRBV27 to TRBJ2-4; D not certain. With 5 bases removed from V and 6 bases from J, the gap between germline ends came to 14 bases. Germline V lookup: CDR1 MNHEY, CDR2 SMNVEV (reference sequence). The CDR3 length is 14 residues.

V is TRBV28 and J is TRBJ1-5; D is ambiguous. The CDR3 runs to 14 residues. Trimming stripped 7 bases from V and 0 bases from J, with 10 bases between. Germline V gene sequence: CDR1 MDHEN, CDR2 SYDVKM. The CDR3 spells CASNDAASNQPQHF. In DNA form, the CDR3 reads TGTGCCAGCAACGACGCGGCTAGCAATCAGCCCCAGCATTTT.

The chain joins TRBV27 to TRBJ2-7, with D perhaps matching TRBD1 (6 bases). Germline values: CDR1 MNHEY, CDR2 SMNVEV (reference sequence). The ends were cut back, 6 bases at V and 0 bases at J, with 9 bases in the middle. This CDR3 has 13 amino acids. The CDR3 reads CASRPGHSYEQYF. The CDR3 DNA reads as TGTGCCAGCAGACCGGGACACTCCTACGAGCAGTACTTC.

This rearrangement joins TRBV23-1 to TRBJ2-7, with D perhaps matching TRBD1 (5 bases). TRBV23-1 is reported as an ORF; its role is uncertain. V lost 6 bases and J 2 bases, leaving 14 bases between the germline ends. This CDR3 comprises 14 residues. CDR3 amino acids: CASRGQIKTYEQYF. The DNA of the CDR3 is TGCGCCAGCAGAGGACAAATTAAAACCTACGAGCAGTACTTC.

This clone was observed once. CDR3 nucleotides: TGTGCCAGCTCACTGGACAGGACATCTGGAAACACCATATATTTT. Translated: CASSLDRTSGNTIYF. The chain carries TRBV18 and TRBJ1-3; 7 bases match TRBD1. This CDR3 region has 15 residues. CDR1 is KGHSH and CDR2 is LQKENI in the germline V gene. Germline trimming cut 4 bases from V and 1 base from J; bases unmatched to any gene: 4.

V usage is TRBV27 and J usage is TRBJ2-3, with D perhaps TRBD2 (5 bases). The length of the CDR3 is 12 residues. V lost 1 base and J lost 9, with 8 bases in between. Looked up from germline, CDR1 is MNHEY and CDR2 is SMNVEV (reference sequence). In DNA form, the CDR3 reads TGTGCCAGCAGTTTATTTAGAGGGACGCAGTATTTT. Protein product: CASSLFRGTQYF.

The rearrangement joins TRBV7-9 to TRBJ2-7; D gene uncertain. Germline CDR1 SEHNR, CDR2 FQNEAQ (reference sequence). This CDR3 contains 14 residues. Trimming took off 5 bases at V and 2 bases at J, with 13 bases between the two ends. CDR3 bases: TGTGCCAGCAGCCCACCCCGTAGTCCCTACGAGCAGTACTTC. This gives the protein CASSPPRSPYEQYF.

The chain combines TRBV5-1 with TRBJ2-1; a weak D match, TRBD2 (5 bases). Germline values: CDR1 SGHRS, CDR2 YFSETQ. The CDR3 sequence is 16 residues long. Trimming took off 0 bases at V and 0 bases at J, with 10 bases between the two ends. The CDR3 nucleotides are TGCGCCAGCAGCTTGGAGTCGGGGAGCTCCTACAATGAGCAGTTCTTC. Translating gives CASSLESGSSYNEQFF.

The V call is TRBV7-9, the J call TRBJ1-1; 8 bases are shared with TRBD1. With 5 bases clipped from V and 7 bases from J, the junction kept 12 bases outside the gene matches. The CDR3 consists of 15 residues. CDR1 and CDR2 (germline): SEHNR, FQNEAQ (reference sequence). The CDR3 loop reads CASSPLQGGDDEAFF. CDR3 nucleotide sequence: TGTGCCAGCAGCCCCTTACAGGGGGGAGACGATGAAGCTTTCTTT.

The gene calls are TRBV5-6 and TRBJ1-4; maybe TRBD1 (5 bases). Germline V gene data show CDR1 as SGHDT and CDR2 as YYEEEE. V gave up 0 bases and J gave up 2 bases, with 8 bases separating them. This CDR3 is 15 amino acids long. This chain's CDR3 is CASSLVRATNEKLFF. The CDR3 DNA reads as TGTGCCAGCAGCTTGGTCAGGGCCACTAATGAAAAACTGTTTTTT.

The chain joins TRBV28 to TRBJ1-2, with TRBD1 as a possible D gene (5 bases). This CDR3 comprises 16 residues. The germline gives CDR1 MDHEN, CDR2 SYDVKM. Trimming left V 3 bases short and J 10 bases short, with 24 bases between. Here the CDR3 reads CASSFRTGGAGKTYTF. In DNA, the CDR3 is TGTGCCAGCAGTTTCAGGACTGGAGGGGCGGGTAAGACCTACACCTTC.

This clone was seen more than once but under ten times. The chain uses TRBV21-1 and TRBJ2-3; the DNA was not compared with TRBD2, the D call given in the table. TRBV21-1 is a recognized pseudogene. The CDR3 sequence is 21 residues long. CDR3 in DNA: TGTGCCAGCAGCAAAGGACGAGGACTAGCGGGAGAGAATGCGTGCACAGATACGCAGTATTTT. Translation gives CASSKGRGLAGENACTDTQYF.

Here the CDR3 reads CASSFGTGWDQETQYF. CDR3 sequence (DNA): TGTGCCAGCAGCTTCGGGACAGGTTGGGACCAAGAGACCCAGTACTTC. This chain joins TRBV5-6 and TRBJ2-5; 8 bases fit TRBD1. V dropped 2 bases and J dropped 0; count of bases not matched to a gene: 6. This CDR3 has 16 residues. Germline V gene lookup returns CDR1 SGHDT and CDR2 YYEEEE.

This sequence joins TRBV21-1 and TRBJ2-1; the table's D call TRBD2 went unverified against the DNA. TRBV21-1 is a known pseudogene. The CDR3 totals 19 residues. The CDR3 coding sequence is TGTGCCAGCAGCAAAAAGACCGACAGCCCGGGACTAGCGGACAATGAGCAGTTCTTC. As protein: CASSKKTDSPGLADNEQFF.

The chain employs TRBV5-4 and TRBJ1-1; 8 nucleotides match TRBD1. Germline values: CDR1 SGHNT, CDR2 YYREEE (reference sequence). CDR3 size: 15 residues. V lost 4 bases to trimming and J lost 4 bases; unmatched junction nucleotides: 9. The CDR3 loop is CASSLRQGWGTEAFF. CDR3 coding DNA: TGTGCCAGCAGCCTACGACAGGGGTGGGGCACTGAAGCTTTCTTT.

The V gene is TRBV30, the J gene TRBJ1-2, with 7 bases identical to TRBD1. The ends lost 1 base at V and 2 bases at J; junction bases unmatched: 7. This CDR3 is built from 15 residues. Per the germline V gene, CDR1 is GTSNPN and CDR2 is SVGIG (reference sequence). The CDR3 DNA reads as TGTGCCTGGAGTGACCTTTCGGACAGGAACTATGGCTACACCTTC. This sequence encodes CAWSDLSDRNYGYTF. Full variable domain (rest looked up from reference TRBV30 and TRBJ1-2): SQTIHQWPATLVQPVGSPLSLECTVEGTSNPNLYWYRQAAGRGLQLLFYSVGIGQISSEVPQNLSASRPQDRQFILSSKKLLLSDSGFYLCAWSDLSDRNYGYTFGSGTRLTVV.

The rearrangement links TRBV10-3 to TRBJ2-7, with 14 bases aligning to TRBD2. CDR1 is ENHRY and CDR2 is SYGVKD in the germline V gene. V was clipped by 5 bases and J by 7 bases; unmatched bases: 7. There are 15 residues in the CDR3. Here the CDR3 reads CAISSGLAGAGEQYF. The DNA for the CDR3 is TGTGCCATCAGTTCGGGACTAGCGGGAGCTGGGGAGCAGTACTTC.